This T cell receptor (beta chain) was sequenced during a study of CD8 T cells in Susac syndrome. Germline values: CDR1 MNHEY, CDR2 SMNVEV (reference sequence). CDR3 length: 14 residues. V was trimmed by 3 bases and J by 0 bases, leaving 9 bases between them. This clonotype was seen once. Roughly 0.45 to 1 ug RNA was reverse transcribed with random hexamers. Amplification of TCR beta CDR3 by immunoSEQ multiplex PCR spanned 54 Vbeta and 13 Jbeta. TCRdb re-called the immunoSEQ multiplex PCR reads with MiXCR, one entry per CDR3 protein. There are about 85,000 distinct CDR3 sequences in the sample; approximately 94% occur only once, and roughly 0.24% lies in the top ten. CD8+ and CD4+ T cells taken from blood had their TCR beta sequenced. FACS was used to enrich TEMRA cells, whereas the CD8+ and CD4+ T cells were obtained by negative isolation.

The sequence was collected from a human donor in good health. The sample comprised CD8+ T cells from PBMCs. The chain has TRBV27 and TRBJ2-7; D ambiguous. CDR3 loop: CASSLGVGSYEQYF. CDR3 nucleotide sequence: TGTGCCAGCAGTTTGGGTGTGGGCTCCTACGAGCAGTACTTC.